This TCR beta chain was observed in a study of T cell responses to AZD1222 COVID-19 vaccine. General study findings and limits: A rise in Spike-specific TCR breadth and depth followed two AZD1222 doses. Only six people who got AZD1222 tested seropositive at baseline. Repertoires were obtained solely post-peak T cell response. Reportedly, nearly half of unique spike TCRs recognized epitopes outside B.1.351/B.1.1.7 mutations.

About this clone itself: What it recognizes is unknown.

Assay: immunoSEQ multiplex PCR; the TCRdb copy retains only in-frame clones and omits some. The sample lists roughly 80,000 clones, around 89% occurring once. Germline V gene sequence: CDR1 MNHEY, CDR2 SVGAGI. V lost 6 bases and J lost 1, with 15 bases in between. The length of the CDR3 is 15 residues. J is TRBJ1-1 and V is TRBV6-5; D ambiguous. The starting material was peripheral blood, obtained on day 0 of AZD1222 vaccination. This TCR came from an adult in good health. This CDR3 is CASSRTELKNTEAFF. In DNA form, the CDR3 reads TGTGCCAGCAGCCGAACAGAGTTAAAGAACACTGAAGCTTTCTTT.